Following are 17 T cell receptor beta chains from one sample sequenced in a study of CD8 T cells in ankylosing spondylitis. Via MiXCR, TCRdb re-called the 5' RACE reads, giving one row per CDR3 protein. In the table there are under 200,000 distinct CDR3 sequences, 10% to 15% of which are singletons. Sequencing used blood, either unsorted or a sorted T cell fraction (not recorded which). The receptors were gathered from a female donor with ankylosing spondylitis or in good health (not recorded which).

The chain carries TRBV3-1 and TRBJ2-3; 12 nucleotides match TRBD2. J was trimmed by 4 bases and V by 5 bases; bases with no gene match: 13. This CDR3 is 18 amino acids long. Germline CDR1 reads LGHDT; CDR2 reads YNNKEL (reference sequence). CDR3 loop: CASSSARLAGAGADTQYF. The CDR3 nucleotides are TGTGCCAGCAGCTCAGCGAGACTAGCGGGAGCGGGGGCAGATACGCAGTATTTT.

CDR3 sequence (DNA): TGTGCCAGCTCACCACCAGGGGTAGAGACCCAGTACTTC. Residues: CASSPPGVETQYF. The chain carries TRBV18 and TRBJ2-5; possibly TRBD1 for D (5 bases). This CDR3 is built from 13 residues. V was shortened by 0 bases and J by 4 bases, with 6 bases between the two germline ends. Looked up from germline, CDR1 is KGHSH and CDR2 is LQKENI.

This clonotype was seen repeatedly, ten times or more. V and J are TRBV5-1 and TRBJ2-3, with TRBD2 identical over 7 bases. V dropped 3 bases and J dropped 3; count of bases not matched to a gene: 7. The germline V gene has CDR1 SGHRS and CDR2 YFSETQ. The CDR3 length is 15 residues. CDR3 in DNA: TGCGCCAGCAGCTCCGAACTAGCGACTACAGATACGCAGTATTTT. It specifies CASSSELATTDTQYF.

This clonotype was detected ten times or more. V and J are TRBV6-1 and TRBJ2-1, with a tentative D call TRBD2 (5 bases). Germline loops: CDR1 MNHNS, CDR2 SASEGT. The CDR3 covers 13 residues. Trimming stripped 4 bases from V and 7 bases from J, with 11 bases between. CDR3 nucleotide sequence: TGTGCCAGCAGTGCAGCGGAGATGAATGAGCAGTTCTTC. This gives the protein CASSAAEMNEQFF.

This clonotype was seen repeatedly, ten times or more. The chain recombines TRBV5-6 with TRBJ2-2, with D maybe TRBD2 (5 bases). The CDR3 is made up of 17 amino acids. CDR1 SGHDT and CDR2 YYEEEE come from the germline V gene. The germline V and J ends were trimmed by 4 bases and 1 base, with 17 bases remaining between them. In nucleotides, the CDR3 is TGTGCCAGCAGCACGACGCCCGGGGTAGGGAACACCGGGGAGCTGTTTTTT. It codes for CASSTTPGVGNTGELFF. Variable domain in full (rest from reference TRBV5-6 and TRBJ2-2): DAGVTQSPTHLIKTRGQQVTLRCSPKSGHDTVSWYQQALGQGPQFIFQYYEEEERQRGNFPDRFSGHQFPNYSSELNVNALLLGDSALYLCASSTTPGVGNTGELFFGEGSRLTVL.

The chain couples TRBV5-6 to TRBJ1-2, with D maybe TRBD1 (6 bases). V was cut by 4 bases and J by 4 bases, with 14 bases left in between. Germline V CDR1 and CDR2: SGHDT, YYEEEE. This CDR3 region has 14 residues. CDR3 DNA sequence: TGTGCCAGCAGCCTGGGGATACAGGGCTATGGCTACACCTTC. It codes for CASSLGIQGYGYTF.

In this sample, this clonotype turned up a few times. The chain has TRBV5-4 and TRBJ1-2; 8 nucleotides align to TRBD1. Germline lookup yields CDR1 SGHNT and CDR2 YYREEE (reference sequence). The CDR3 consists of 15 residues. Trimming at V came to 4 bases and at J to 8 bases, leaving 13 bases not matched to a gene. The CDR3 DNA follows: TGTGCCAGCAGCCCGGCCGTATCAGGGGGCCTGGGCTACACCTTC. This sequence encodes CASSPAVSGGLGYTF.

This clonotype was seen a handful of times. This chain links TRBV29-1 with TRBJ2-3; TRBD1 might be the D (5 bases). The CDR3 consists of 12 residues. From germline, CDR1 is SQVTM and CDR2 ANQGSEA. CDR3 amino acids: CTVQGSADTQYF. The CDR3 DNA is TGCACCGTCCAGGGAAGCGCGGATACGCAGTATTTT.

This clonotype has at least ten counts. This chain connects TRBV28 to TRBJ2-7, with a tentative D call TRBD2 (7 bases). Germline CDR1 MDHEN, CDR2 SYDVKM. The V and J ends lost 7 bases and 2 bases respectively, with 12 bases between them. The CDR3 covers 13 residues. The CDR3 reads CASNSGTPYEQYF. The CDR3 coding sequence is TGTGCCAGCAACAGCGGGACACCCTACGAGCAGTACTTC. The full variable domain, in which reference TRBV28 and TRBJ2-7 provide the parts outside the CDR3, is DVKVTQSSRYLVKRTGEKVFLECVQDMDHENMFWYRQDPGLGLRLIYFSYDVKMKEKGDIPEGYSVSREKKERFSLILESASTNQTSMYLCASNSGTPYEQYFGPGTRLTVT.

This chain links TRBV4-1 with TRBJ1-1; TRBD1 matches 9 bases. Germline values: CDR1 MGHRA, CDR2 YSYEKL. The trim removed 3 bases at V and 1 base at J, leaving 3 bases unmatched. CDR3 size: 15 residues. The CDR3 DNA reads TGCGCCAGCAGCCAGACAGGGGGGTCGAACACTGAAGCTTTCTTT. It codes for CASSQTGGSNTEAFF.

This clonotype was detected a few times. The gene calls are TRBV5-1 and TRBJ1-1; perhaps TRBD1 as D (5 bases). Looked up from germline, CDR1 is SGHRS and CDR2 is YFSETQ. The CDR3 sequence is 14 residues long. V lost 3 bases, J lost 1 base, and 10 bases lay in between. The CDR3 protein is CASSSRGTNTEAFF. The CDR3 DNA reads TGCGCCAGCAGCTCCCGGGGGACGAACACTGAAGCTTTCTTT.

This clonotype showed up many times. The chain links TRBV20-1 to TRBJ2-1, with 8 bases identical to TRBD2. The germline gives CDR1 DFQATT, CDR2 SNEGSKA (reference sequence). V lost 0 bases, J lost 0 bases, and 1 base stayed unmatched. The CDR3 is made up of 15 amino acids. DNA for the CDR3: TGCAGTGCTAGAGATGGGACTAGCTCCTACAATGAGCAGTTCTTC. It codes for CSARDGTSSYNEQFF.

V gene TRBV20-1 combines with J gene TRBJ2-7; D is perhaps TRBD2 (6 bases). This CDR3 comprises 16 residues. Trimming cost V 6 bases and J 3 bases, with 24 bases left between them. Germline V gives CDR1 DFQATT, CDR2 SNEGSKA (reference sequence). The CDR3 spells CSATPSVFGGSYEQYF. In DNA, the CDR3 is TGCAGTGCAACCCCCTCAGTTTTTGGAGGGAGCTACGAGCAGTACTTC.

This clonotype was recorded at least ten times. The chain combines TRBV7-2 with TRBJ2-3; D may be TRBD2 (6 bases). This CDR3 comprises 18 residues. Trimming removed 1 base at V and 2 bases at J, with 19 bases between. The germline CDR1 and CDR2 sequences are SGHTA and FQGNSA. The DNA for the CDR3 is TGTGCCAGCAGCTTAGTGCTAATTGCTAGCGCCCTCACAGATACGCAGTATTTT. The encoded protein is CASSLVLIASALTDTQYF.

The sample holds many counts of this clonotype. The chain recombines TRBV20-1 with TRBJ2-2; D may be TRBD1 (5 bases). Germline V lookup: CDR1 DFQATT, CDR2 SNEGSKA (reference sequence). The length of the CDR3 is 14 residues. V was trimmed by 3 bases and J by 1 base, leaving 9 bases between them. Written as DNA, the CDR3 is TGCAGTGCTAGGGGGCACCTGAACACCGGGGAGCTGTTTTTT. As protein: CSARGHLNTGELFF.

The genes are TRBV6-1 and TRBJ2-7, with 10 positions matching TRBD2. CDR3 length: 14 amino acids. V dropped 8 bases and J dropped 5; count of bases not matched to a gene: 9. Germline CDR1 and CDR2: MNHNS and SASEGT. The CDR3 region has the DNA TGTGCCAGCGGGTCCCTCGGGACTAGCGACGAGCAGTACTTC. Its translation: CASGSLGTSDEQYF.

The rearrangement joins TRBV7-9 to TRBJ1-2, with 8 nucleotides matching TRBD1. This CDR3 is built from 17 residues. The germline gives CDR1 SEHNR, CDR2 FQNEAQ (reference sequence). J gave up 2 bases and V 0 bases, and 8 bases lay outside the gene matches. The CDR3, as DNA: TGTGCCAGCAGCTTAGCCAGGGGGCCGAGGAGAAACTATGGCTACACCTTC. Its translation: CASSLARGPRRNYGYTF.